The clone carrying this T cell receptor (beta chain) was recorded once. The germline V and J ends were trimmed by 0 bases and 0 bases, with 13 bases remaining between them. The CDR3 is 17 residues long. Germline V gene sequence: CDR1 SGHRS, CDR2 YFSETQ. The source of the sample is a study of shared clonotypes between healthy human individuals. Method: immunoSEQ multiplex PCR; TCRdb's copy keeps in-frame clones and lacks some. The table records about 680,000 clones, 92% of them present only once. The naive CD8 subset, CD45RO-negative cells positively selected for CCR7, excluded terminally differentiated effector memory CD45RA+ cells.

Sequencing was carried out using naive CD8+ T cells sorted from blood. V gene TRBV5-1 combines with J gene TRBJ1-3, with D unresolved. This receptor was identified in a man aged 30-40 years in good health. The chain's CDR3 is CASSLAGSQDSGNTIYF. CDR3 bases: TGCGCCAGCAGCTTGGCTGGAAGTCAGGACTCTGGAAACACCATATATTTT.